This T cell receptor beta chain was documented in a study of blood T cell repertoires in COVID-19. Whole-study context: PBMCs, B-cell-depleted T cells, or T cells were the source of the cDNA or gDNA that made up the material.

CDR3 size: 16 residues. Losses at the gene ends were 2 bases for V and 6 bases for J; bases not matched to a gene: 10. Per germline, CDR1 SGHRS and CDR2 YFSETQ. Assay: immunoSEQ multiplex PCR; the TCRdb copy retains only in-frame clones and omits some. The sample lists about 300,000 clones, 89% occurring once. Participant age was about 18 to 89 years, and participants resided in about 25 US areas. The V and J genes are TRBV5-1 and TRBJ1-4; TRBD1 aligns across 7 bases. The sequencing sample was made of PBMCs or T cells enriched from blood (not recorded which). This sequence originates from a woman aged 50 to 65 who had been exposed to COVID-19. The CDR3 nucleotides are TGCGCCAGCAGCTTTAGTTCAGGGGGGTATGATGAAAAACTGTTTTTT. This gives the protein CASSFSSGGYDEKLFF.